This T cell receptor (beta chain) was captured in a study of CD8+ T cells in alopecia areata. cDNA serving as the sequencing template came from extracted, reverse transcribed RNA. Method: immunoSEQ multiplex PCR; TCRdb's copy keeps in-frame clones and lacks some. The data contain tens of thousands of clones, around 80% of them singletons. This clone is a singleton in its sample. There are 13 residues in the CDR3. Trimming cost V 7 bases and J 4 bases; bases outside gene matches: 4. The germline CDR1 and CDR2 sequences are SQVTM and ANQGSEA. The V call is TRBV29-1, the J call TRBJ2-1; 10 positions match TRBD2. Sequencing was carried out using NKG2D-low CD8+ T cells sorted from blood. The receptor's source is a human donor with alopecia areata. CDR3 region: CSGGLADYNEQFF. The CDR3 region has the DNA TGCAGCGGAGGACTAGCGGATTACAATGAGCAGTTCTTC.